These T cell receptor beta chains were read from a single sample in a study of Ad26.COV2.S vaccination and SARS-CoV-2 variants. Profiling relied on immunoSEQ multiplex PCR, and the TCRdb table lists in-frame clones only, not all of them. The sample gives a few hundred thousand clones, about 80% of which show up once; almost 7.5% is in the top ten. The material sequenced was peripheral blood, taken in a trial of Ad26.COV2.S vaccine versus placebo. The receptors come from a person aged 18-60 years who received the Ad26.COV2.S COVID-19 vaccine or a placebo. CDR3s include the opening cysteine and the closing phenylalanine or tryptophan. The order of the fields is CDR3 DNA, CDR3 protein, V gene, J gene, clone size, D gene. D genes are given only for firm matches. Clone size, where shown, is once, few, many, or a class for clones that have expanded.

CDR3 DNA: TGCGCCAGCAGCTTGCGTAGCGGGGGGAGAAAGTATTTT; CDR3 protein: CASSLRSGGRKYF; V gene: TRBV5-1; J gene: TRBJ2-3; clone size: .; D gene: TRBD2
CDR3 DNA: TGTGCCAGCAGGCTATGGGGCGACAGTAGCCTAACCTATGGCTACACCTTC; CDR3 protein: CASRLWGDSSLTYGYTF; V gene: TRBV7-9; J gene: TRBJ1-2; clone size: .; D gene: .
CDR3 DNA: TGTGCCAGCAGCTTAGGGAGGTTTAGCACTCGTCTGCAGTTCTTC; CDR3 protein: CASSLGRFSTRLQFF; V gene: TRBV7-2; J gene: TRBJ2-1; clone size: .; D gene: .
CDR3 DNA: TGTGCCTGGAGAGCAGGGAGGAACACTGAAGCTTTCTTT; CDR3 protein: CAWRAGRNTEAFF; V gene: TRBV30; J gene: TRBJ1-1; clone size: .; D gene: .
CDR3 DNA: TGTGCCAGCAGTCCTCAGACAGGGACTGGAAACACCATATATTTT; CDR3 protein: CASSPQTGTGNTIYF; V gene: TRBV9; J gene: TRBJ1-3; clone size: once; D gene: TRBD1
CDR3 DNA: TGTGCCAGCACCATAGAGGGGGGATATGGCTACACCTTC; CDR3 protein: CASTIEGGYGYTF; V gene: TRBV6-6; J gene: TRBJ1-2; clone size: .; D gene: .
CDR3 DNA: TGTGCCAGCAGTGAAAACTTTGGGAGGGGAATACCTGATACCGATGAGCAGTTCTTC; CDR3 protein: CASSENFGRGIPDTDEQFF; V gene: TRBV6-1; J gene: TRBJ2-1; clone size: .; D gene: TRBD2
CDR3 DNA: TGTGCCAGCACCCCGAGCACAGATACGCAGTATTTT; CDR3 protein: CASTPSTDTQYF; V gene: TRBV25-1; J gene: TRBJ2-3; clone size: .; D gene: .
CDR3 DNA: TGTGCCACCAGTGACTGGGGACTAGCGGGAGAACAAGGAGATACGCAGTATTTT; CDR3 protein: CATSDWGLAGEQGDTQYF; V gene: TRBV24-1; J gene: TRBJ2-3; clone size: .; D gene: TRBD2
CDR3 DNA: TGTGCCAGTAGTCAGGACGGCTACGAGCAGTACTTC; CDR3 protein: CASSQDGYEQYF; V gene: TRBV19; J gene: TRBJ2-7; clone size: .; D gene: .
CDR3 DNA: TGCGCCAGCAGCTTGTGGGGCTCTGGGGCCAACGTCCTGACTTTC; CDR3 protein: CASSLWGSGANVLTF; V gene: TRBV5-1; J gene: TRBJ2-6; clone size: .; D gene: .
CDR3 DNA: TGTGCCACCAGCAGAGATTGGACAGGGCGCAATTCACCCCTCCACTTT; CDR3 protein: CATSRDWTGRNSPLHF; V gene: TRBV15; J gene: TRBJ1-6; clone size: few; D gene: TRBD1
CDR3 DNA: TGTGCCAGCGCAGACAGGGGGCACGGGGAGCTGTTTTTT; CDR3 protein: CASADRGHGELFF; V gene: TRBV6-5; J gene: TRBJ2-2; clone size: .; D gene: TRBD1
CDR3 DNA: TGTGCCAGCAGCTTTCTCTTGGGACAGGACTCTGGAAACACCATATATTTT; CDR3 protein: CASSFLLGQDSGNTIYF; V gene: TRBV7-2; J gene: TRBJ1-3; clone size: .; D gene: TRBD1
CDR3 DNA: TGTGCCAGCAGCCCCCAGCTGTCGCCGGAGCAGTTCTTC; CDR3 protein: CASSPQLSPEQFF; V gene: TRBV9; J gene: TRBJ2-1; clone size: .; D gene: .
CDR3 DNA: TGTGCCAGAAAAAGACAATTGAACACTGAAGCTTTCTTT; CDR3 protein: CARKRQLNTEAFF; V gene: TRBV2; J gene: TRBJ1-1; clone size: .; D gene: .
CDR3 DNA: TGTGCCAGCAGCTTAACGGGCAGATCTAACACTGAAGCTTTCTTT; CDR3 protein: CASSLTGRSNTEAFF; V gene: TRBV7-3; J gene: TRBJ1-1; clone size: .; D gene: .
CDR3 DNA: TGTGCCAGCAGCTTAGATCGGGCAGGGATTTCTTCACCCCTCCACTTT; CDR3 protein: CASSLDRAGISSPLHF; V gene: TRBV11-2; J gene: TRBJ1-6; clone size: .; D gene: .
CDR3 DNA: TGTGCCAGCAGCAGGGGGAACACTGAAGCTTTCTTT; CDR3 protein: CASSRGNTEAFF; V gene: TRBV9; J gene: TRBJ1-1; clone size: once; D gene: .
CDR3 DNA: TGTGCCCCGTCCCCCCGGGGGAAAGACAATGAAGGGCAGTTCTTC; CDR3 protein: CAPSPRGKDNEGQFF; V gene: TRBV11-2; J gene: TRBJ2-1; clone size: .; D gene: .
CDR3 DNA: TGTGCCAGCAGCGGGGGGTCTCAGCAGTACTTC; CDR3 protein: CASSGGSQQYF; V gene: TRBV5-6; J gene: TRBJ2-7; clone size: many; D gene: .
CDR3 DNA: TGTGCCAGCAGTGAATTCAAAGTCGGGACAGGTGGGGAAAAACTGTTTTTT; CDR3 protein: CASSEFKVGTGGEKLFF; V gene: TRBV25-1; J gene: TRBJ1-4; clone size: .; D gene: TRBD1
CDR3 DNA: TGTGCCAGCAGTCCCCAAGGTGGGGGATCAGAAAAACTGTTTTTT; CDR3 protein: CASSPQGGGSEKLFF; V gene: TRBV28; J gene: TRBJ1-4; clone size: .; D gene: .
CDR3 DNA: TGTGCCAGCAGCTTTATGGTCGGCAGAATCTACGAGCAGTACTTC; CDR3 protein: CASSFMVGRIYEQYF; V gene: TRBV5-6; J gene: TRBJ2-7; clone size: once; D gene: .
CDR3 DNA: TGCGCCAGCAGCCAAGATTCGGATGGGGATCAGCCCCAGCATTTT; CDR3 protein: CASSQDSDGDQPQHF; V gene: TRBV4-3; J gene: TRBJ1-5; clone size: .; D gene: .
CDR3 DNA: TGTGCCAGCAGCGCACAGGGGATCTCCGAGCAGTACTTC; CDR3 protein: CASSAQGISEQYF; V gene: TRBV7-2; J gene: TRBJ2-7; clone size: .; D gene: TRBD1
CDR3 DNA: TGTGCCAGCAGTGAATTGAGGGGCGCGGGCACTGAAGCTTTCTTT; CDR3 protein: CASSELRGAGTEAFF; V gene: TRBV6-1; J gene: TRBJ1-1; clone size: .; D gene: .
CDR3 DNA: TGTGCCAGCAGCTTGCGGGGGGGGGTCTACGAGCAGTACTTC; CDR3 protein: CASSLRGGVYEQYF; V gene: TRBV5-4; J gene: TRBJ2-7; clone size: .; D gene: TRBD2
CDR3 DNA: TGTGCCAGCAGTTACCAAGCCGGGGAGCTGTTTTTT; CDR3 protein: CASSYQAGELFF; V gene: TRBV6-5; J gene: TRBJ2-2; clone size: .; D gene: .
CDR3 DNA: TGTGCCAGTAGTGTCGGGACTAACTATGGCTACACCTTC; CDR3 protein: CASSVGTNYGYTF; V gene: TRBV19; J gene: TRBJ1-2; clone size: .; D gene: .
CDR3 DNA: TGTGCCAGCAGCTTAAGCGGGAACTACGAGCAGTACTTC; CDR3 protein: CASSLSGNYEQYF; V gene: TRBV7-9; J gene: TRBJ2-7; clone size: .; D gene: TRBD2
CDR3 DNA: TGTGCCAGCAAAGGGCTAGCGGGTTCGGAGACCCAGTACTTC; CDR3 protein: CASKGLAGSETQYF; V gene: TRBV6-5; J gene: TRBJ2-5; clone size: .; D gene: TRBD2
CDR3 DNA: TGTGCCAGCAGCGTAGGGCCTAGGTGGGAGACCCAGTACTTC; CDR3 protein: CASSVGPRWETQYF; V gene: TRBV9; J gene: TRBJ2-5; clone size: .; D gene: .
CDR3 DNA: TGCGCCAGCAGCGGGTTGCGGGGACAGGGCAGTTATTCTGGGGCCAACGTCCTGACTTTC; CDR3 protein: CASSGLRGQGSYSGANVLTF; V gene: TRBV4-1; J gene: TRBJ2-6; clone size: .; D gene: TRBD1
CDR3 DNA: TGCGCCAGCAGCCAAGATAGTAGCTTCAAACGCACAGATACGCAGTATTTT; CDR3 protein: CASSQDSSFKRTDTQYF; V gene: TRBV4-3; J gene: TRBJ2-3; clone size: .; D gene: .
CDR3 DNA: TGTGCCAGTAACCCGGACAGGTATAACACTGAAGCTTTCTTT; CDR3 protein: CASNPDRYNTEAFF; V gene: TRBV19; J gene: TRBJ1-1; clone size: .; D gene: TRBD1
CDR3 DNA: TGTGCCAGCAGCTTAAACAGGGACCACGAGCAGTACTTC; CDR3 protein: CASSLNRDHEQYF; V gene: TRBV7-9; J gene: TRBJ2-7; clone size: .; D gene: .
CDR3 DNA: TGTGCCAGCAGCTTGGGTCGGGGGCGGCGCCACGAGCAGTACTTC; CDR3 protein: CASSLGRGRRHEQYF; V gene: TRBV5-6; J gene: TRBJ2-7; clone size: .; D gene: .
CDR3 DNA: TGCGCCAGCAGCTTGGAATCTTCCCCCGTCTATGGCTACACCTTC; CDR3 protein: CASSLESSPVYGYTF; V gene: TRBV5-1; J gene: TRBJ1-2; clone size: .; D gene: .
CDR3 DNA: TGTGCCAGCAGGTCGACAGGGTTAGCTAACTATGGCTACACCTTC; CDR3 protein: CASRSTGLANYGYTF; V gene: TRBV7-9; J gene: TRBJ1-2; clone size: few; D gene: TRBD1
CDR3 DNA: TGTGCCAGCAGCGTTGGGACTACTACCACAGATACGCAGTATTTT; CDR3 protein: CASSVGTTTTDTQYF; V gene: TRBV9; J gene: TRBJ2-3; clone size: .; D gene: TRBD2
CDR3 DNA: TGTGCCAGTAGTGCCAGGACGGTTTTGGAGGACACCATATATTTT; CDR3 protein: CASSARTVLEDTIYF; V gene: TRBV19; J gene: TRBJ1-3; clone size: few; D gene: .
CDR3 DNA: TGTGCCAGCAAGCGACAGGCCCCCAATCAGCCCCAGCATTTT; CDR3 protein: CASKRQAPNQPQHF; V gene: TRBV6-5; J gene: TRBJ1-5; clone size: .; D gene: .
CDR3 DNA: TGCAGCGCCCTCAAGTCGGGACAGTATGAAAAACTGTTTTTT; CDR3 protein: CSALKSGQYEKLFF; V gene: TRBV29-1; J gene: TRBJ1-4; clone size: few; D gene: TRBD1
CDR3 DNA: TGTGCCAGCAGACTACACCAGAACACTGAAGCTTTCTTT; CDR3 protein: CASRLHQNTEAFF; V gene: TRBV7-2; J gene: TRBJ1-1; clone size: .; D gene: .
CDR3 DNA: TGTGCCAGCAGTCACTACGAGCAGTACTTC; CDR3 protein: CASSHYEQYF; V gene: TRBV6-5; J gene: TRBJ2-7; clone size: once; D gene: .
CDR3 DNA: TGTGCCAGCAGCGGGACTAGCGGATCATACAATGAGCAGTTCTTC; CDR3 protein: CASSGTSGSYNEQFF; V gene: TRBV5-4; J gene: TRBJ2-1; clone size: .; D gene: TRBD2
CDR3 DNA: TGTGCCAGCAGTTTATCGTTGGGGGGACGGTACAATGAGCAGTTCTTC; CDR3 protein: CASSLSLGGRYNEQFF; V gene: TRBV27; J gene: TRBJ2-1; clone size: .; D gene: .
CDR3 DNA: TGTGCCAGCAGTTACGACGTATCAGAGACCCAGTACTTC; CDR3 protein: CASSYDVSETQYF; V gene: TRBV6-5; J gene: TRBJ2-5; clone size: .; D gene: .
CDR3 DNA: TGTGCCACCAGCAGAGATCTGGAGGGCGGGGAGACCCAGTACTTC; CDR3 protein: CATSRDLEGGETQYF; V gene: TRBV15; J gene: TRBJ2-5; clone size: .; D gene: .
CDR3 DNA: TGTGCCAGCAGCCCCGGGTCGACTAGCGCCGAGACCCAGTACTTC; CDR3 protein: CASSPGSTSAETQYF; V gene: TRBV11-2; J gene: TRBJ2-5; clone size: .; D gene: TRBD2
CDR3 DNA: TGTGCCTGGAGTGTACTTGGCGGTCCTAATGAAAAACTGTTTTTT; CDR3 protein: CAWSVLGGPNEKLFF; V gene: TRBV30; J gene: TRBJ1-4; clone size: .; D gene: .
CDR3 DNA: TGTGCCAGCAGCTTAATGGGGAACACTGAAGCTTTCTTT; CDR3 protein: CASSLMGNTEAFF; V gene: TRBV13; J gene: TRBJ1-1; clone size: .; D gene: .
CDR3 DNA: TGTGCCAGCAGTGAAAGTGGTAGGGGGCTGTACCAAGAGACCCAGTACTTC; CDR3 protein: CASSESGRGLYQETQYF; V gene: TRBV6-1; J gene: TRBJ2-5; clone size: once; D gene: TRBD1
CDR3 DNA: TGTGCCAGCAGTGGGTGGACAAGGCCAGATACGCAGTATTTT; CDR3 protein: CASSGWTRPDTQYF; V gene: TRBV2; J gene: TRBJ2-3; clone size: once; D gene: .
CDR3 DNA: TGTGCCAGCAGCCCTTCCGGCGAGGGGGCAGATACGCAGTATTTT; CDR3 protein: CASSPSGEGADTQYF; V gene: TRBV11-2; J gene: TRBJ2-3; clone size: .; D gene: .
CDR3 DNA: TGCGCCAGCAGCCAGCTACCGCTAGCGGGAGTGGATACGCAGTATTTT; CDR3 protein: CASSQLPLAGVDTQYF; V gene: TRBV4-1; J gene: TRBJ2-3; clone size: .; D gene: TRBD2
CDR3 DNA: TGTGCCTTAGGGGGGGCAGGAGAAAAACTGTTTTTT; CDR3 protein: CALGGAGEKLFF; V gene: TRBV30; J gene: TRBJ1-4; clone size: .; D gene: .
CDR3 DNA: TGTGCCAGCAGCTTTCCTAGCGGGACTTTTACGCAGTATTTT; CDR3 protein: CASSFPSGTFTQYF; V gene: TRBV7-2; J gene: TRBJ2-3; clone size: .; D gene: TRBD2